This TCR beta chain is from a study of cytomegalovirus exposure and HLA in healthy donors. The PCR used 60 Vbeta and 13 Jbeta primers. TCRdb's table, derived via immunoSEQ multiplex PCR, lists solely in-frame clones and lacks some. This sample has some 130,000 clones, with around 72% found just once. The CDR3 loop spans 14 amino acids. Per the germline V gene, CDR1 is SNHLY and CDR2 is FYNNEI. Trimming pared 7 bases from V and 4 bases from J, leaving 14 bases between. V gene TRBV2 combines with J gene TRBJ1-3; no firm D call. The sequence derives from a human donor in good health. The specimen sequenced was PBMCs. The CDR3 DNA follows: TGTGCCAGCACGAGGTCCCTACCCGGAAACACCATATATTTT. Protein: CASTRSLPGNTIYF.